Below, one TCR beta chain is given with its context. In this sample, this clone turned up a few times. The antigen it binds to is not known. The sample holds no much larger clone one base away, and base qualities are not on file. This sample was included in a study of blood T cell repertoires in COVID-19 (dated by TCRdb to about 2020). About the study as a whole: Samples covering the acute and convalescent phases of COVID-19 were provided by collaborators in the United States, Italy and Spain. Deeply sampled blood TCRbeta repertoires from subjects exposed to, actively infected with, or recovered from COVID-19 were included in the dataset. Nearly every sample came with metadata listing a de-identified subject ID, COVID-19 status, age in years and sex. A freely available public database, intended as a resource for researchers studying the immune response to SARS-CoV-2, is where the repertoires were released. The material from the prospective study consisted of cDNA or gDNA derived from T cells, B-cell-depleted T cells, or PBMCs. Samples were obtained from the ongoing ImmuneRACE study (first 160 participants) and from 1,254 subjects provided by 6 global collaborators. Where available, HLA class I and class II types were obtained from metadata supplied by the sample provider rather than from assay-based typing. General findings and caveats noted by the study authors: The amount of clinical and demographic metadata varied by source and participant and was provided uncurated.

Another Seattle source contributed samples from volunteer blood donors who had recovered from COVID-19. Each collaborating institution followed its own protocols to collect whole blood in K2EDTA tubes. For TCRbeta analysis, collaborators shipped samples as frozen whole blood, isolated PBMCs, or DNA extracted from either of those sample types. TCRbeta CDR3 regions were amplified from genomic DNA using the immunoSEQ Assay, a bias-controlled multiplex PCR. The authors processed their data as follows. The number of nucleated cells in each sample was estimated from the amplification of reference gene primers within the assay. To quantify the absolute abundance of each unique TCRbeta CDR3 rearrangement, sequence reads were collapsed and filtered. For each sample, productive Simpson clonality was calculated as the square root of Simpson's diversity index across productive rearrangements. TCRdb's version of the immuneACCESS table is confined to in-frame rearrangements and falls short of the full clone set. An unresolved V gene accounts for under half of the shortfall where checked; the remainder is of unknown origin. That table gives V, J and clone size, and the DNA gave D and trimming. The sample yields some 290,000 clones; less than 85% were counted once. The ten top clones hold 3.5% to 5.5% of the sample.

This receptor was taken from a man in his 60s who had recovered from COVID-19. The material sequenced was peripheral blood.

The CDR3 region has the sequence CSEMRGYTF. The DNA sequence is as follows: TGCAGCGAGATGCGCGGCTACACCTTC. The chain joins TRBV29-1 to TRBJ1-2; too little of a D gene remains to name it. CDR1 and CDR2 (SQVTM, ANQGSEA) derive from the germline V gene. The junction shows trimming of 7 bases on V and 8 bases on J, plus 8 bases between the germline ends. The CDR3 runs 9 amino acids, cysteine and phenylalanine included. Only the CDR3 portion is preserved as DNA: 27 bases, with reading frame beginning at the first base.